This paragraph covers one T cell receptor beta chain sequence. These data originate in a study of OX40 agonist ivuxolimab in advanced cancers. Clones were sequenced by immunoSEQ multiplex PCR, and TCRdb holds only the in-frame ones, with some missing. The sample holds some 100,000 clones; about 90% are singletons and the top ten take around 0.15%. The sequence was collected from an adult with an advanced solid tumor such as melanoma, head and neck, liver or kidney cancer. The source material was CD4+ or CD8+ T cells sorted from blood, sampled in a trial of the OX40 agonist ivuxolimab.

CDR3 protein: CASSVGLAGTTGELFF. CDR3 coding DNA: TGTGCCAGCAGCGTTGGACTAGCGGGGACCACCGGGGAGCTGTTTTTT. The gene calls are TRBV9 and TRBJ2-2; 12 bases match TRBD2. The germline gives CDR1 SGDLS, CDR2 YYNGEE. After removal of 2 bases from V and 4 bases from J, the junction contained 3 bases not matched to a gene. There are 16 residues in the CDR3.